Below are 19 T cell receptor beta chains sequenced from a single sample in a study of shared clonotypes between healthy human individuals. Assay used: immunoSEQ multiplex PCR; TCRdb lists only in-frame clones, some missing. Of fewer than 650,000 clones listed, around three quarters were seen once; the top ten hold about 12%. Sequenced: PBMCs. The receptor source for this set is a woman between 40 and 50 years old in good health. Some clones in this sample may be carry-over from other donors' samples.

This clone was counted once. V is TRBV6-6 and J is TRBJ1-2; TRBD1 is a possible D gene (5 bases). This CDR3 is 14 amino acids long. Germline CDR1 reads MNHNY; CDR2 reads SVGAGI (reference sequence). Deletions cut 8 bases from V and 0 bases from J, with 13 bases between. CDR3 DNA sequence: TGTGCCAGCGCACAGGCACCAACTAACTATGGCTACACCTTC. Translating gives CASAQAPTNYGYTF.

The rearrangement links TRBV9 to TRBJ2-1; 8 nucleotides line up with TRBD2. The CDR3 totals 13 residues. With V trimmed by 0 bases and J by 9 bases, 2 bases remained unmatched. Looked up from germline, CDR1 is SGDLS and CDR2 is YYNGEE. CDR3 loop: CASSVGLASEQFF. The CDR3 region has the DNA TGTGCCAGCAGCGTAGGACTAGCGAGTGAGCAGTTCTTC.

Concerning this clone: With a much larger clone just one base away, this may be a read error. This chain links TRBV9 with TRBJ1-1; D call uncertain. The CDR3 has 13 residues. Germline CDR1 reads SGDLS; CDR2 reads YYNGEE. Here the CDR3 reads CASGVTLNTEAFF. CDR3 coding DNA: TGTGCCAGCGGCGTAACGTTGAACACTGAAGCTTTCTTT.

The chain joins TRBV7-3 to TRBJ2-5; 11 bases are a match to TRBD2. The CDR3 covers 15 residues. Germline CDR1 reads SGHTA; CDR2 reads FQGTGA. V was clipped by 3 bases and J by 1 base; unmatched bases: 1. The CDR3 bases are TGTGCCAGCAGCTTGACTAGCGGGACCCAAGAGACCCAGTACTTC. This codes for CASSLTSGTQETQYF.

This clone has only a few counts. V usage is TRBV7-3 and J usage is TRBJ2-3; possibly TRBD2 for D (6 bases). V was pared by 4 bases and J by 2 bases, with 13 bases between. The CDR3 runs 15 residues. Germline loops: CDR1 SGHTA, CDR2 FQGTGA. The CDR3: CASSSLGGPTDTQYF. The CDR3 region has the DNA TGTGCCAGCAGCTCCCTCGGGGGACCCACAGATACGCAGTATTTT. Using reference TRBV7-3 and TRBJ2-3 for the parts outside the CDR3, the full variable domain is GAGVSQTPSNKVTEKGKYVELRCDPISGHTALYWYRQSLGQGPEFLIYFQGTGAADDSGLPNDRFFAVRPEGSVSTLKIQRTERGDSAVYLCASSSLGGPTDTQYFGPGTRLTVL.

A remark on this clone: This CDR3 is also generated by other DNA sequences in the sample. This chain connects TRBV19 to TRBJ1-5; 8 bases match TRBD1. CDR1 and CDR2 (germline): LNHDA, SQIVND (reference sequence). The CDR3 length is 14 residues. The trim removed 6 bases at V and 2 bases at J, leaving 3 bases unmatched. CDR3 residues: CASSRTGRNQPQHF. The CDR3, as DNA: TGTGCCAGTAGCCGGACAGGGCGCAATCAGCCCCAGCATTTT.

This chain joins TRBV15 and TRBJ2-5; D might be TRBD1 (5 bases). The CDR3 covers 13 residues. V gave up 1 base and J gave up 5 bases, with 8 bases separating them. Per the germline V gene, CDR1 is LNHNV and CDR2 is YYDKDF (reference sequence). The CDR3 reads CATSRGPGETQYF. CDR3 nucleotides: TGTGCCACCAGCAGAGGTCCAGGGGAGACCCAGTACTTC.

The chain uses TRBV10-3 and TRBJ2-3; 7 bases are shared with TRBD1. This CDR3 spans 15 amino acids. Germline V gene sequence: CDR1 ENHRY, CDR2 SYGVKD. V lost 0 bases and J lost 2; bases outside the gene matches: 2. The CDR3 bases are TGTGCCATCAGTGAGTCGGGACAGCACACAGATACGCAGTATTTT. It codes for CAISESGQHTDTQYF.

This clone was detected once. This chain uses TRBV5-1 with TRBJ1-3; 8 nucleotides match TRBD1. V was pared by 4 bases and J by 8 bases, with 5 bases of the junction left unmatched. Looked up from germline, CDR1 is SGHRS and CDR2 is YFSETQ. The CDR3 covers 13 residues. CDR3 sequence reads: CASSPDRVDTIYF. The CDR3 coding sequence is TGCGCCAGCAGCCCGGACAGGGTTGACACCATATATTTT.

This rearrangement joins TRBV11-2 to TRBJ2-7; D not resolved. Germline lookup yields CDR1 SGHAT and CDR2 FQNNGV. V was clipped by 5 bases and J by 5 bases, with 13 bases between them. This CDR3 is built from 13 residues. The CDR3 spells CASSLSSIHEQYF. CDR3 nucleotide sequence: TGTGCCAGCAGCCTCTCCTCCATCCACGAGCAGTACTTC. Based on the CDR3 plus reference TRBV11-2 and TRBJ2-7, the full variable domain is EAGVAQSPRYKIIEKRQSVAFWCNPISGHATLYWYQQILGQGPKLLIQFQNNGVVDDSQLPKDRFSAERLKGVDSTLKIQPAKLEDSAVYLCASSLSSIHEQYFGPGTRLTVT.

Here the CDR3 DNA reads TGTGCCAGCAGCCCCCTTAAAGGGTGGGGTAACACCGGGGAGCTGTTTTTT. This gives the protein CASSPLKGWGNTGELFF. The J gene is TRBJ2-2, the V gene TRBV11-2; D is unclear. The germline V gene encodes CDR1 SGHAT and CDR2 FQNNGV. The V end lost 5 bases, the J end lost 2 bases, and 18 bases lay between the germline ends. The length of the CDR3 is 17 residues.

The chain employs TRBV6-1 and TRBJ1-1; D is possibly TRBD1 (5 bases). V was cut by 5 bases and J by 1 base, with 11 bases left in between. Germline CDR1 and CDR2: MNHNS and SASEGT. There are 14 residues in the CDR3. CDR3 nucleotides: TGTGCCAGCAGTCCACCTGGACAGAACACTGAAGCTTTCTTT. Encoded protein: CASSPPGQNTEAFF.

In its sample, this clone was seen once. This rearrangement joins TRBV28 to TRBJ2-3, with TRBD2 identical over 7 bases. Germline trimming cut 5 bases from V and 1 base from J; bases unmatched to any gene: 6. This CDR3 has 15 amino acids. The germline gives CDR1 MDHEN, CDR2 SYDVKM. In DNA form, the CDR3 reads TGTGCCAGCAGTCCCGGTGGGAGGGGCACAGATACGCAGTATTTT. It is translated as CASSPGGRGTDTQYF.

The chain carries TRBV5-1 and TRBJ2-5; a weak D match, TRBD2 (6 bases). Trimming removed 0 bases from V and 5 bases from J, with 17 bases in between. CDR1 and CDR2 from the germline V gene are SGHRS and YFSETQ. This CDR3 is 16 amino acids long. The CDR3 DNA is TGCGCCAGCAGCTTGGCCGGGGGACCGGGCGCGGAGACCCAGTACTTC. Amino acids: CASSLAGGPGAETQYF. Drawing the rest from reference TRBV5-1 and TRBJ2-5, the complete variable domain is KAGVTQTPRYLIKTRGQQVTLSCSPISGHRSVSWYQQTPGQGLQFLFEYFSETQRNKGNFPGRFSGRQFSNSRSEMNVSTLELGDSALYLCASSLAGGPGAETQYFGPGTRLLVL.

V gene TRBV7-9 combines with J gene TRBJ2-5, with 8 bases lining up with TRBD1. Germline V gene data show CDR1 as SEHNR and CDR2 as FQNEAQ (reference sequence). The V gene end was trimmed by 1 base and the J gene end by 5 bases; junction bases not matched to a gene: 3. This CDR3 comprises 14 residues. The CDR3 coding sequence is TGTGCCAGCAGCTTAGGGACAGGGATGGAGACCCAGTACTTC. As protein: CASSLGTGMETQYF.

This clone was picked up one time. V gene TRBV28 combines with J gene TRBJ2-7; D is perhaps TRBD2 (6 bases). Trimming took off 8 bases at V and 3 bases at J, with 11 bases between the two ends. CDR1 is MDHEN and CDR2 is SYDVKM in the germline V gene. This CDR3 has 12 amino acids. The DNA for the CDR3 is TGTGCCAGCGGTACTAGCAGCTACGAGCAGTACTTC. This sequence encodes CASGTSSYEQYF.

A note on this clone: Other nucleotide sequences in the sample specify the same CDR3. The gene calls are TRBV19 and TRBJ1-1; the D is unclear. V shed 5 bases and J shed 0 bases, with 7 bases lying between them. There are 13 residues in the CDR3. Germline V gene lookup returns CDR1 LNHDA and CDR2 SQIVND (reference sequence). DNA of the CDR3: TGTGCCAGTAGTCCGCAGATGAACACTGAAGCTTTCTTT. It encodes CASSPQMNTEAFF.

The sample holds a few counts of this clone. The gene calls are TRBV6-6 and TRBJ1-2; a weak D match, TRBD1 (6 bases). CDR3 length: 13 residues. V lost 6 bases and J 4 bases, leaving 12 bases between the germline ends. Germline CDR1 is MNHNY and CDR2 is SVGAGI (reference sequence). CDR3 sequence (DNA): TGTGCCAGCAGCCGTACAGGGACCTATGGCTACACCTTC. Its protein product is CASSRTGTYGYTF.

This clone was found a few times. This sequence joins TRBV9 and TRBJ2-7; D might be TRBD1 or TRBD2, each matching 5 bases. CDR1 SGDLS and CDR2 YYNGEE come from the germline V gene. This CDR3 comprises 12 residues. The V end was cut by 4 bases, the J end by 12 bases, with 17 bases between. The CDR3 reads CASSPGVGTPYF. The CDR3 DNA reads TGTGCCAGCAGCCCCGGGGTCGGGACCCCGTACTTC.